These 24 T cell receptor beta chains originate from one sample sequenced in a study of molecular identifiers for immune sequencing clone quantification (dated by TCRdb to the late 2010s). The library was obtained by PCR. Sequencing was performed on a NextSeq 500. TCRdb trimmed public reads at Q25 via fastp, called clones via MiXCR and kept in-frame beta chains. Merged by CDR3 protein, the rows form single entries marked with the most common genes and DNA. This sample holds approximately 550,000 distinct CDR3 sequences; 25% were observed only once. The top ten hold around 0.76% of the sample. The sample comprised naive CD8+ T cells from blood, with Jurkat cell RNA spiked in. Taken with the paper, the label for cell subset or site translates to: FACS-sorted CD8+CD4-CCR7+CD45RA+ naive T cells. The receptor set was obtained from a human donor in good health. Some libraries in this study had Jurkat cell RNA spiked in.

This clonotype was seen only a few times. This chain uses TRBV28 with TRBJ2-5; 7 nucleotides line up with TRBD1. Germline V gene lookup returns CDR1 MDHEN and CDR2 SYDVKM. Unmatched junction bases numbered 8, after V lost 6 bases and J lost 4 bases. This CDR3 is built from 14 residues. Here the CDR3 DNA reads TGTGCCAGCAGGGAAACAGGGGCCAGAGAGACCCAGTACTTC. Its protein product is CASRETGARETQYF.

The table lists this clonotype with many counts. This sequence joins TRBV4-3 and TRBJ2-1; no definite D call. Germline CDR1 is LGHNA and CDR2 is YSLEER. The CDR3 has 13 residues. V lost 0 bases, J lost 7 bases, and 7 bases lay in between. The CDR3 nucleotides are TGCGCCAGCAGCCAAGATACGGAGAATGAGCAGTTCTTC. It codes for CASSQDTENEQFF.

This clonotype occurred many times. The V and J genes are TRBV4-1 and TRBJ2-1; either TRBD1 or TRBD2 may fit D (5 bases each). The CDR3 loop spans 13 amino acids. Germline-derived CDR1 and CDR2 are MGHRA and YSYEKL. The ends were cut back, 2 bases at V and 9 bases at J, with 11 bases in the middle. The CDR3 here is CASSQLPGLEQFF. The CDR3, as DNA: TGCGCCAGCAGCCAACTACCGGGGCTTGAGCAGTTCTTC.

This clonotype was seen only a few times. The CDR3 reads CASSIGWGTEAFF. As DNA, the CDR3 is TGTGCCAGTAGTATAGGGTGGGGCACTGAAGCTTTCTTT. V and J are TRBV19 and TRBJ1-1; D ambiguous. Per germline, CDR1 LNHDA and CDR2 SQIVND (reference sequence). The V gene lost 1 base and the J gene lost 4 bases, with 7 bases spanning the gap. CDR3 length: 13 residues.

Only a few counts were recorded for this clonotype. V is TRBV27 and J is TRBJ2-2; no firm D call. The CDR3 is 13 residues long. V was clipped by 6 bases and J by 5 bases, with 10 bases between them. Germline lookup yields CDR1 MNHEY and CDR2 SMNVEV (reference sequence). The CDR3 sequence is CASRVSGTGELFF. As DNA, the CDR3 is TGTGCCAGCAGAGTTTCCGGAACCGGGGAGCTGTTTTTT.

Points on this clonotype: The CDR3 does not end in the conserved phenylalanine or tryptophan, so this is likely a read error. The genes are TRBV9 and TRBJ2-2; no reliable D call. V lost 4 bases to trimming and J lost 5 bases, with 6 bases between them. The CDR3 has 12 residues. Germline V CDR1 and CDR2: SGDLS, YYNGEE. The CDR3 spells CASSPITGELFS. As DNA, the CDR3 is TGTGCCAGCAGCCCCATTACCGGGGAGCTGTTTTCT.

The chain is built from TRBV4-1 and TRBJ2-2, with TRBD1 as a possible D gene (6 bases). Trimming removed 1 base from V and 5 bases from J, with 8 bases in between. The length of the CDR3 is 14 residues. Germline V gene sequence: CDR1 MGHRA, CDR2 YSYEKL. The CDR3 DNA reads as TGCGCCAGCAGCCAAGGTACAGGGACCGGGGAGCTGTTTTTT. It specifies CASSQGTGTGELFF.

The genes are TRBV12-3 or TRBV12-4 and TRBJ2-1; the D gene is possibly TRBD1 (6 bases). The CDR3 spans 15 residues. Trimming took off 1 base at V and 9 bases at J, with 16 bases between the two ends. The CDR3 sequence: CASSLVAIRGPEQFF. Here the CDR3 DNA reads TGTGCCAGCAGTTTAGTGGCGATCAGGGGACCTGAGCAGTTCTTC.

On this clonotype itself: One junction end disagrees with the germline gene, perhaps due to a read error. The chain combines TRBV7-2 with TRBJ2-3, with 10 nucleotides matching TRBD2. The CDR3 extends over 16 amino acids. The germline V gene encodes CDR1 SGHTA and CDR2 FQGNSA. The CDR3 coding sequence is TGTGCCAGCAGCGCCTGGACTAGCGGATACACAGCTACGCCGTATTTT. Protein sequence: CASSAWTSGYTATPYF.

There are many counts of this clonotype. The CDR3 sequence is CASSERERGNEQFF. The CDR3 region has the DNA TGTGCCAGCAGTGAACGGGAGAGGGGCAATGAGCAGTTCTTC. The chain links TRBV25-1 to TRBJ2-1, with D maybe TRBD2 (6 bases). Germline V CDR1 and CDR2: MGHDK, SYGVNS. The CDR3 is made up of 14 amino acids. V was cut by 2 bases and J by 6 bases, with 11 bases left in between. Supplemented by reference TRBV25-1 and TRBJ2-1, the full variable domain reads EADIYQTPRYLVIGTGKKITLECSQTMGHDKMYWYQQDPGMELHLIHYSYGVNSTEKGDLSSESTVSRIRTEHFPLTLESARPSHTSQYLCASSERERGNEQFFGPGTRLTVL.

V and J are TRBV6-5 and TRBJ1-2; TRBD1 aligns across 7 bases. V trimming: 2 bases; J trimming: 3 bases; junction bases outside the gene matches: 6. CDR3 length equals 15 residues. Germline CDR1 MNHEY, CDR2 SVGAGI. The CDR3 bases are TGTGCCAGCAGTTACACAGGGGACAGCTACTATGGCTACACCTTC. The encoded protein is CASSYTGDSYYGYTF.

In its sample, this clonotype was seen many times. This chain connects TRBV2 to TRBJ1-1, with D unresolved. This CDR3 region has 13 residues. The germline gives CDR1 SNHLY, CDR2 FYNNEI. Trimming removed 7 bases from V and 6 bases from J, with 15 bases in between. CDR3: CASTKAGHAEAFF. The CDR3 DNA sequence: TGTGCCAGCACTAAGGCAGGCCACGCTGAAGCTTTCTTT.

This clonotype was counted between two and nine times. The chain joins TRBV15 to TRBJ2-2, with unresolved D. Trimming removed 4 bases at V and 2 bases at J, with 2 bases between. This CDR3 comprises 12 residues. Germline-derived CDR1 and CDR2 are LNHNV and YYDKDF (reference sequence). CDR3 DNA: TGTGCCACCAGCACAAACACCGGGGAGCTGTTTTTT. It encodes CATSTNTGELFF.

The chain links TRBV6-1 to TRBJ2-5, with D unclear. Per germline, CDR1 MNHNS and CDR2 SASEGT. V was cut by 2 bases and J by 4 bases, with 8 bases left in between. The CDR3 contains 13 residues. The CDR3 is CASSESFGETQYF. The CDR3 nucleotides read TGTGCCAGCAGTGAATCGTTCGGAGAGACCCAGTACTTC.

The chain couples TRBV6-2 or TRBV6-3 to TRBJ2-7; D gene uncertain. The CDR3 contains 10 residues. Trimming left V 5 bases short and J 5 bases short, with 4 bases between. Germline V gene lookup returns CDR1 MNHEY and CDR2 SVGEGT. The CDR3 nucleotides are TGTGCCAGCAGTGAGAACGAGCAGTACTTC. Translating it yields CASSENEQYF.

This clonotype was recorded once. A much bigger clone sits one base away, suggesting this may be a read error. The chain joins TRBV6-2 or TRBV6-3 to TRBJ1-2; no firm D call. From germline, CDR1 is MNHEY and CDR2 SVGEGT. This CDR3 has 13 residues. CDR3 in DNA: TGTGCCAGCAGTTACGGTAGTCTCTATGGCCACACCTTC. Its protein is CASSYGSLYGHTF.

This clonotype was seen ten or more times. The rearrangement links TRBV29-1 to TRBJ1-1, with 11 nucleotides matching TRBD1. From germline, CDR1 is SQVTM and CDR2 ANQGSEA. The CDR3 runs to 16 residues. Trimming removed 4 bases from V and 3 bases from J; junction bases left unmatched: 10. CDR3 DNA sequence: TGCAGCGTTGCGTGGACAGGGGGCGTTGCGGACACTGAAGCTTTCTTT. Its translation: CSVAWTGGVADTEAFF.

V is TRBV27 and J is TRBJ2-1; TRBD2 agrees at 11 bases. Germline CDR1 reads MNHEY; CDR2 reads SMNVEV (reference sequence). V trimming: 7 bases; J trimming: 7 bases; junction bases outside the gene matches: 12. The CDR3 has 16 residues. The CDR3 DNA sequence: TGTGCCAGCACTCCTTTCGGTAGCGGGGGGGCAAATGAGCAGTTCTTC. Its protein is CASTPFGSGGANEQFF.

This chain joins TRBV4-3 and TRBJ2-5, with D possibly matching TRBD1 (8 bases). The germline V gene has CDR1 LGHNA and CDR2 YSLEER. V lost 3 bases and J 1 base, leaving 18 bases between the germline ends. The CDR3 extends over 17 amino acids. CDR3 nucleotides: TGCGCCAGCAGCCAGAGGGGAGGGACAGGAGTCCAAGAGACCCAGTACTTC. It codes for CASSQRGGTGVQETQYF.

This clonotype was seen a handful of times. The rearrangement uses TRBV6-2 or TRBV6-3 and TRBJ2-2; 10 positions agree with TRBD2. The CDR3 extends over 19 amino acids. Germline trimming cut 2 bases from V and 1 base from J; bases unmatched to any gene: 10. Germline V CDR1 and CDR2: MNHEY, SVGEGT. CDR3: CASSYGLAGAIENTGELFF. As DNA, the CDR3 is TGTGCCAGCAGTTACGGGCTAGCGGGAGCGATCGAGAACACCGGGGAGCTGTTTTTT.

On this clonotype itself: Possible read error: a much larger clone is one base away. The chain couples TRBV7-9 to TRBJ2-4; D unresolved. Germline CDR1 reads SEHNR; CDR2 reads FQNEAQ (reference sequence). The CDR3 runs 12 residues. V was cut by 4 bases and J by 13 bases, with 14 bases left in between. DNA of the CDR3: TGTGCCAGCAGCTCCCCCCGGGTGGGGCAGTACTTC. Amino acids: CASSSPRVGQYF.

The chain uses TRBV19 and TRBJ1-2; D is undetermined. This CDR3 has 15 residues. The V gene's germline CDR1 is LNHDA and CDR2 SQIVND (reference sequence). V gave up 3 bases and J gave up 3 bases, with 14 bases separating them. In nucleotides, the CDR3 is TGTGCCAGTAGTATTGCTCTGGGTACGGACTATGGCTACACCTTC. It specifies CASSIALGTDYGYTF.

The CDR3 DNA reads as TGTGCCTGGAACGTTGATAGCAATCAGCCCCAGCATTTT. Translation gives CAWNVDSNQPQHF. The chain carries TRBV30 and TRBJ1-5; D unclear. CDR1 and CDR2 (germline): GTSNPN, SVGIG (reference sequence). CDR3 length: 13 residues. Trimming stripped 4 bases from V and 0 bases from J, with 7 bases between.

The rearrangement links TRBV7-9 to TRBJ1-2; TRBD1 matches 8 bases. CDR3 length: 15 residues. The junction had 8 bases not matched to a gene; V was cut back by 4 bases and J by 4 bases. Germline V gene lookup returns CDR1 SEHNR and CDR2 FQNEAQ (reference sequence). The DNA for the CDR3 is TGTGCCAGCAGCTCCCTCCCCGGACAGGGCTATGGCTACACCTTC. It codes for CASSSLPGQGYGYTF.